Ten or more counts support the clone carrying this T cell receptor beta chain. The data were taken from a study of molecular identifiers for immune sequencing clone quantification. This CDR3 is 14 amino acids long. Germline CDR1 is SGHVS and CDR2 is FNYEAQ. Trimming stripped 1 base from V and 3 bases from J, with 7 bases between. MiXCR, run by TCRdb on the PCR reads, gives a single entry per CDR3 protein. The sample yields 460,000 or so distinct CDR3 sequences, around a fifth seen once. The rearrangement links TRBV7-6 to TRBJ1-5, with unresolved D. The sequence was collected from a human donor in good health. Some libraries in this study had Jurkat cell RNA spiked in. What was sequenced was naive CD8+ T cells from blood, with Jurkat cell RNA spiked in. Stated subset: FACS-sorted CD8+CD4-CCR7+CD45RA+ naive T cells. The DNA of the CDR3 is TGTGCCAGCAGCTTAGGGTCGGACAATCAGCCCCAGCATTTT. Its protein product is CASSLGSDNQPQHF.